The 25 T cell receptor beta chains presented below share a single source sample, sequenced in a study of response to subunit inactivated influenza vaccine. A single record per CDR3 protein comes from TCRdb applying MiXCR to the RT-PCR reads. This sample has about 160,000 distinct CDR3 sequences, with about a tenth found just once. The sample was non-naive T cells sorted from PBMCs, taken about 40 days after vaccination. These receptors all stem from a man over 45 who received an inactivated influenza vaccine.

This clonotype was recorded at least ten times. The rearrangement uses TRBV6-2 or TRBV6-3 and TRBJ2-2, with D possibly matching TRBD1 (5 bases). Germline values: CDR1 MNHEY, CDR2 SVGEGT. Trimming left V 5 bases short and J 0 bases short, with 13 bases between. The CDR3 spans 16 residues. CDR3 residues: CASSKRQLSNTGELFF. The CDR3 DNA sequence: TGTGCCAGCAGTAAAAGACAGTTATCGAACACCGGGGAGCTGTTTTTT.

This sequence joins TRBV10-3 and TRBJ1-1; 10 bases are shared with TRBD1. The CDR3 consists of 15 residues. V gave up 4 bases and J gave up 5 bases; unmatched junction bases: 7. CDR1 and CDR2 (germline): ENHRY, SYGVKD. CDR3 sequence: CAISGTGQGKTEAFF. CDR3 nucleotide sequence: TGTGCCATCAGTGGAACGGGACAGGGGAAAACTGAAGCTTTCTTT.

This clonotype was observed at least ten times. The rearrangement uses TRBV29-1 and TRBJ2-7; D possibly uses TRBD1 or TRBD2 (5 bases each). The V end lost 4 bases, the J end lost 0 bases, and 7 bases lay between the germline ends. CDR3 length equals 12 residues. CDR1 SQVTM and CDR2 ANQGSEA come from the germline V gene. CDR3 DNA sequence: TGCAGCGTTGGGGACGGCTCCTACGAGCAGTACTTC. This sequence encodes CSVGDGSYEQYF.

This clonotype was counted only a few times. This chain links TRBV11-2 with TRBJ1-6, with a possible D match to TRBD1 (6 bases). The ends were cut back, 5 bases at V and 6 bases at J, with 23 bases in the middle. Germline assignment: CDR1 SGHAT and CDR2 FQNNGV. The CDR3 contains 18 residues. CDR3 region: CASSQTPGQSVPNSPLHF. In nucleotides, the CDR3 is TGTGCCAGCAGCCAAACACCCGGACAGAGCGTCCCTAATTCACCCCTCCACTTT.

This clonotype was detected ten times or more. The chain couples TRBV24-1 to TRBJ2-7; D not resolved. Germline CDR1 KGHDR, CDR2 SFDVKD. The CDR3 totals 14 residues. Between the trimmed V and J ends, which lost 1 base and 5 bases, there was a span of 11 bases. DNA for the CDR3: TGTGCCACCAGTGATTTACCCAGGAGCAACGAGCAGTACTTC. Translating it yields CATSDLPRSNEQYF.

This clonotype was found a few times. The chain recombines TRBV28 with TRBJ1-5, with 8 bases fitting TRBD1. Losses at the gene ends were 5 bases for V and 6 bases for J; bases not matched to a gene: 9. CDR3 length: 15 amino acids. Germline values: CDR1 MDHEN, CDR2 SYDVKM. The chain's CDR3 is CASSQQGGAVQPQHF. CDR3 DNA sequence: TGTGCCAGCAGTCAACAGGGGGGAGCTGTTCAGCCCCAGCATTTT. Drawing the rest from reference TRBV28 and TRBJ1-5, the complete variable domain is DVKVTQSSRYLVKRTGEKVFLECVQDMDHENMFWYRQDPGLGLRLIYFSYDVKMKEKGDIPEGYSVSREKKERFSLILESASTNQTSMYLCASSQQGGAVQPQHFGDGTRLSIL.

The CDR3 nucleotides are TGTGCCAGCAGACCCCAAGCCAATCAGCCCCAGCATTTT. Protein sequence: CASRPQANQPQHF. The chain joins TRBV6-5 to TRBJ1-5; D not resolved. V dropped 6 bases and J dropped 3 bases, with 9 bases sitting between them. CDR1 MNHEY and CDR2 SVGAGI come from the germline V gene. The CDR3 sequence is 13 residues long.

The V and J genes are TRBV28 and TRBJ1-2; the D gene is possibly TRBD1 (6 bases). V was pared by 3 bases and J by 7 bases, with 15 bases between. The CDR3 contains 14 residues. Germline V gene sequence: CDR1 MDHEN, CDR2 SYDVKM. CDR3 sequence: CASSFDGGGGGYTF. DNA of the CDR3: TGTGCCAGCAGTTTCGACGGAGGGGGGGGTGGCTACACCTTC.

This sequence joins TRBV27 and TRBJ2-1; D gene uncertain. The CDR3 runs to 12 residues. V lost 5 bases and J lost 6, with 8 bases in between. Germline CDR1 and CDR2: MNHEY and SMNVEV (reference sequence). The DNA of the CDR3 is TGTGCCAGCAGTCCCCGATCCAATGAGCAGTTCTTC. Its protein product is CASSPRSNEQFF.

In its sample, this clonotype was seen many times. The chain uses TRBV16 and TRBJ2-1, with TRBD2 identical over 10 bases. From germline, CDR1 is KGHSY and CDR2 FQNENV. V shed 2 bases and J 1 base; nucleotides not matched to a gene: 2. The CDR3 extends over 16 amino acids. This CDR3 is CASSQLSGGSYNEQFF. As DNA, the CDR3 is TGTGCCAGCAGCCAACTTAGCGGGGGGTCCTACAATGAGCAGTTCTTC.

The rearrangement joins TRBV5-1 to TRBJ1-1, with D possibly matching TRBD1 (6 bases). Germline V lookup: CDR1 SGHRS, CDR2 YFSETQ. The CDR3 length is 14 residues. The germline V and J ends were trimmed by 2 bases and 1 base, with 9 bases remaining between them. The CDR3 sequence: CASSFTTGNTEAFF. CDR3 coding DNA: TGCGCCAGCAGCTTTACGACAGGGAACACTGAAGCTTTCTTT.

This clonotype was seen a handful of times. This rearrangement joins TRBV7-8 to TRBJ2-4; TRBD1 agrees at 12 bases. Per the germline V gene, CDR1 is SGHVS and CDR2 is FQNEAQ. This CDR3 spans 18 amino acids. With V trimmed by 5 bases and J by 6 bases, 14 bases remained unmatched. This CDR3 reads CASSRRTGTGGLRNIQYF. CDR3 sequence (DNA): TGTGCCAGCAGCCGGAGGACCGGGACAGGGGGCTTGAGAAACATTCAGTACTTC.

CDR3: CASSFLRGSYNSPLHF. CDR3 bases: TGTGCCAGCAGCTTTCTCAGGGGGTCCTATAATTCACCCCTCCACTTT. This sequence joins TRBV7-2 and TRBJ1-6; 7 bases agree with TRBD1. The germline V gene has CDR1 SGHTA and CDR2 FQGNSA. V dropped 3 bases and J dropped 1; count of bases not matched to a gene: 3. CDR3 length equals 16 residues.

This clonotype has a count of ten or more. The CDR3 protein is CASTDGQGFGPLHF. CDR3 coding DNA: TGTGCCAGCACCGATGGGCAGGGGTTTGGACCCCTCCACTTT. The V call is TRBV3-1, the J call TRBJ1-6, with a tentative D call TRBD1 (6 bases). V shed 7 bases and J shed 12 bases, with 19 bases lying between them. The CDR3 spans 14 residues. The germline gives CDR1 LGHDT, CDR2 YNNKEL (reference sequence).

This clonotype was found many times. The rearrangement links TRBV20-1 to TRBJ1-2; D remains unclear. The germline V gene has CDR1 DFQATT and CDR2 SNEGSKA (reference sequence). The germline V and J ends were trimmed by 3 bases and 1 base, with 6 bases remaining between them. The CDR3 length is 12 residues. CDR3 region: CSASPVNYGYTF. CDR3 coding DNA: TGCAGTGCTAGTCCGGTTAACTATGGCTACACCTTC.

This clonotype has at least ten counts. The chain combines TRBV5-1 with TRBJ2-3, with 14 positions matching TRBD2. CDR3 size: 19 residues. Unmatched junction bases numbered 11, after V lost 3 bases and J lost 2 bases. Looked up from germline, CDR1 is SGHRS and CDR2 is YFSETQ. CDR3 residues: CASSYPGLAGVRTTDTQYF. CDR3 nucleotide sequence: TGCGCCAGCAGCTATCCGGGACTAGCGGGAGTGAGGACCACAGATACGCAGTATTTT.

The V gene is TRBV7-2, the J gene TRBJ2-5; tentatively, D is TRBD2 (6 bases). The V end lost 5 bases, the J end lost 2 bases, and 12 bases lay between the germline ends. CDR1 and CDR2 (germline): SGHTA, FQGNSA. The length of the CDR3 is 14 residues. CDR3 bases: TGTGCCAGCAGCAATCCGGGACTTCAAGAGACCCAGTACTTC. Its translation is CASSNPGLQETQYF. Full variable domain (remainder filled in from reference TRBV7-2 and TRBJ2-5): GAGVSQSPSNKVTEKGKDVELRCDPISGHTALYWYRQSLGQGLEFLIYFQGNSAPDKSGLPSDRFSAERTGGSVSTLTIQRTQQEDSAVYLCASSNPGLQETQYFGPGTRLLVL.

The chain has TRBV7-2 and TRBJ1-1; D is perhaps TRBD1 (6 bases). The CDR3 consists of 13 residues. V shed 6 bases and J shed 7 bases, with 15 bases lying between them. Germline-derived CDR1 and CDR2 are SGHTA and FQGNSA. CDR3 protein: CASRIPGGVEAFF. The CDR3, as DNA: TGTGCCAGCAGGATCCCTGGGGGCGTTGAAGCTTTCTTT.

This clonotype was counted only a few times. The chain links TRBV4-3 to TRBJ1-5; D is uncertain. Germline CDR1 reads LGHNA; CDR2 reads YSLEER. Trimming shortened V by 0 bases and J by 4 bases, and 7 bases separated the two germline ends. The CDR3 extends over 14 amino acids. For the CDR3, the DNA is TGCGCCAGCAGCCAAGAACCGGGGAATCAGCCCCAGCATTTT. Translated, it gives CASSQEPGNQPQHF.

V gene TRBV11-3 combines with J gene TRBJ2-5, with D unclear. The V end lost 5 bases, the J end lost 5 bases, and 21 bases lay between the germline ends. The CDR3 spans 16 residues. Germline V gene sequence: CDR1 SGHNT, CDR2 YENEEA. CDR3 residues: CASSPPPGLSWETQYF. DNA of the CDR3: TGTGCCAGCAGCCCCCCTCCGGGTTTAAGTTGGGAGACCCAGTACTTC.

This clonotype came up a few times. The V gene is TRBV30, the J gene TRBJ1-1; TRBD1 matches 10 bases. The CDR3 loop spans 14 amino acids. With V trimmed by 1 base and J by 1 base, 0 bases remained unmatched. From germline, CDR1 is GTSNPN and CDR2 SVGIG (reference sequence). The CDR3 region is CAWSGTGGNTEAFF. For the CDR3, the DNA is TGTGCCTGGAGTGGGACAGGGGGGAACACTGAAGCTTTCTTT.

This clonotype was picked up a small number of times. This chain connects TRBV19 to TRBJ2-3, with 7 bases lining up with TRBD2. CDR3 size: 15 residues. V lost 3 bases, J lost 5 bases, and 8 bases stayed unmatched. Looked up from germline, CDR1 is LNHDA and CDR2 is SQIVND (reference sequence). The CDR3 nucleotides are TGTGCCAGTAGTATGGGAGGGAACAATGGAGATACGCAGTATTTT. It is translated as CASSMGGNNGDTQYF.

In this sample, this clonotype turned up many times. This sequence joins TRBV11-2 and TRBJ2-3; 8 positions match TRBD2. The CDR3 spans 16 residues. J lost 5 bases, V lost 1 base, and 8 bases had no gene match. CDR1 and CDR2 (germline): SGHAT, FQNNGV. The CDR3 spells CASSLGLWTSLDTQYF. CDR3 DNA: TGTGCCAGCAGCTTAGGCCTGTGGACTAGCTTAGATACGCAGTATTTT. The complete variable domain, with remaining parts taken from reference TRBV11-2 and TRBJ2-3, reads EAGVAQSPRYKIIEKRQSVAFWCNPISGHATLYWYQQILGQGPKLLIQFQNNGVVDDSQLPKDRFSAERLKGVDSTLKIQPAKLEDSAVYLCASSLGLWTSLDTQYFGPGTRLTVL.

This clonotype was observed many times. V usage is TRBV7-9 and J usage is TRBJ1-4; tentatively, D is TRBD1 (6 bases). Germline V lookup: CDR1 SEHNR, CDR2 FQNEAQ (reference sequence). The V gene lost 5 bases and the J gene lost 3 bases, with 16 bases spanning the gap. The length of the CDR3 is 16 residues. DNA of the CDR3: TGTGCCAGCAGCCCGCAGGGGATGAGGTCTAATGAAAAACTGTTTTTT. This translates into CASSPQGMRSNEKLFF.

This clonotype occurred a few times. The chain recombines TRBV6-2 or TRBV6-3 with TRBJ2-7; D is undetermined. Germline V gene lookup returns CDR1 MNHEY and CDR2 SVGEGT. The CDR3 sequence is 17 residues long. V lost 4 bases to trimming and J lost 4 bases, with 23 bases between them. The CDR3 region has the DNA TGTGCCAGCAGTTCCCAGGCCAACCCCCCCCGTCCGTACGAGCAGTACTTC. This codes for CASSSQANPPRPYEQYF.